Presented here are 16 T cell receptor beta chains from one specimen sequenced in a study of Ad26.COV2.S vaccination and SARS-CoV-2 variants. Treatment given: about 20 received Ad26.COV2.S at low or high dose, single or two shots; roughly five received placebo; per-sample allocation not given. At day 63 after the first vaccine or placebo injection, samples were drawn. Generated by immunoSEQ multiplex PCR, the TCRdb table keeps only in-frame clones and is missing some. This sample yields about 440,000 clones, of which about 90% are seen a single time; more than 3.5% belongs to the top ten. This material consisted of peripheral blood, taken in a trial of Ad26.COV2.S vaccine versus placebo. These TCRs come from a person between 18 and 60 years old who received the Ad26.COV2.S COVID-19 vaccine or a placebo.

With regard to this clone: At one of its ends the junction is not consistent with the germline gene, which may arise from a read error. The chain has TRBV6-2 or TRBV6-3 and TRBJ2-5, with a possible D match to TRBD2 (6 bases). Germline lookup yields CDR1 MNHEY and CDR2 SVGEGT. The CDR3 runs 14 residues. CDR3 sequence reads: CASSYPGLGEIQYF. The CDR3 DNA reads TGTGCCAGCAGTTACCCGGGACTGGGGGAGATCCAGTACTTC.

The chain combines TRBV27 with TRBJ1-6; tentative D call: TRBD1 (5 bases). This CDR3 has 14 amino acids. V lost 2 bases and J 11 bases, leaving 13 bases between the germline ends. From germline, CDR1 is MNHEY and CDR2 SMNVEV (reference sequence). The CDR3 DNA is TGTGCCAGCAGTTTAGACGGGACTTTCACACCCCTCCACTTT. Translated, it gives CASSLDGTFTPLHF.

V usage is TRBV20-1 and J usage is TRBJ1-1; D unclear. Germline CDR1 DFQATT, CDR2 SNEGSKA (reference sequence). Trimming left V 3 bases short and J 0 bases short, with 17 bases between. The CDR3 totals 16 residues. For the CDR3, the DNA is TGCAGTGCTAGTACCCCATTACGCAGCATGAACACTGAAGCTTTCTTT. Its translation: CSASTPLRSMNTEAFF.

The CDR3 nucleotides are TGTGCCAGCAGCTTAGGGGAGGGGGCCCTCTATGGCTACACCTTC. This encodes CASSLGEGALYGYTF. The chain uses TRBV7-9 and TRBJ1-2; 7 bases line up with TRBD1. Germline V gene sequence: CDR1 SEHNR, CDR2 FQNEAQ (reference sequence). The CDR3 is made up of 15 amino acids. V was pared by 1 base and J by 4 bases, with 6 bases of the junction left unmatched.

CDR3 nucleotides: TGTGCCAGCAGCTTGGAGGGGAGAGACTACACCTTC. It is translated as CASSLEGRDYTF. This chain connects TRBV5-4 to TRBJ1-2; D might be TRBD1 (5 bases). Per germline, CDR1 SGHNT and CDR2 YYREEE (reference sequence). The ends were cut back, 0 bases at V and 10 bases at J, with 10 bases in the middle. The CDR3 runs 12 residues.

In this sample, this clone turned up a few times. V usage is TRBV28 and J usage is TRBJ2-2; D is uncertain. Per the germline V gene, CDR1 is MDHEN and CDR2 is SYDVKM. This CDR3 has 16 residues. The ends were cut back, 3 bases at V and 0 bases at J, with 11 bases in the middle. CDR3 sequence reads: CASSFFGFANTGELFF. The DNA of the CDR3 is TGTGCCAGCAGTTTCTTCGGATTCGCGAACACCGGGGAGCTGTTTTTT.

This chain links TRBV5-6 with TRBJ2-7; possibly TRBD2 for D (5 bases). Per the germline V gene, CDR1 is SGHDT and CDR2 is YYEEEE. The CDR3 spans 15 residues. V was pared by 0 bases and J by 1 base, with 11 bases between. The CDR3 DNA reads TGTGCCAGCAGCTTGGGCGGGTGGGCTTCCTACGAGCAGTACTTC. It yields the protein CASSLGGWASYEQYF.

The V and J genes are TRBV24-1 and TRBJ2-1, with TRBD2 identical over 11 bases. CDR3 size: 15 residues. The V and J ends lost 4 bases and 4 bases, in that order; junction bases with no gene match: 2. Germline assignment: CDR1 KGHDR and CDR2 SFDVKD. CDR3 coding DNA: TGTGCCACCAGTGAAGGGACTAGCGGATACAATGAGCAGTTCTTC. It translates to CATSEGTSGYNEQFF.

This chain connects TRBV12-3 or TRBV12-4 to TRBJ1-2, with 10 bases identical to TRBD1. The V and J ends lost 5 bases and 6 bases, in that order; junction bases with no gene match: 3. This CDR3 is 13 amino acids long. CDR3 bases: TGTGCCAGCAGTCGACAGGGGGCGCATGGCTACACCTTC. It yields the protein CASSRQGAHGYTF.

The chain combines TRBV28 with TRBJ2-3; weak D call: TRBD1 (5 bases). Trimming left V 6 bases short and J 6 bases short, with 19 bases between. The CDR3 sequence is 15 residues long. Germline V gene sequence: CDR1 MDHEN, CDR2 SYDVKM. The CDR3 nucleotides are TGTGCCAGCAGCCCCCCGGACATAAGGGGTGATACGCAGTATTTT. Amino acids: CASSPPDIRGDTQYF.

This rearrangement joins TRBV9 to TRBJ2-3, with 9 bases that match TRBD1. Germline trimming cut 4 bases from V and 5 bases from J; bases unmatched to any gene: 14. The CDR3 spans 17 residues. Per the germline V gene, CDR1 is SGDLS and CDR2 is YYNGEE. CDR3: CASSSHRGRFGGDTQYF. The DNA for the CDR3 is TGTGCCAGCAGCTCCCACAGGGGGCGCTTTGGTGGAGATACGCAGTATTTT. Using reference TRBV9 and TRBJ2-3 for the parts outside the CDR3, the full variable domain is DSGVTQTPKHLITATGQRVTLRCSPRSGDLSVYWYQQSLDQGLQFLIQYYNGEERAKGNILERFSAQQFPDLHSELNLSSLELGDSALYFCASSSHRGRFGGDTQYFGPGTRLTVL.

V is TRBV5-6 and J is TRBJ2-7, with 7 bases aligning to TRBD2. CDR3 length: 16 amino acids. The V segment lost 4 bases and the J segment 3 bases; nucleotides outside the gene matches: 13. The germline V gene has CDR1 SGHDT and CDR2 YYEEEE. For the CDR3, the DNA is TGTGCCAGCAGCCTGGTGGCTAGCGGAGACTACTACGAGCAGTACTTC. Translation gives CASSLVASGDYYEQYF. The full variable domain, completed using reference TRBV5-6 and TRBJ2-7, is DAGVTQSPTHLIKTRGQQVTLRCSPKSGHDTVSWYQQALGQGPQFIFQYYEEEERQRGNFPDRFSGHQFPNYSSELNVNALLLGDSALYLCASSLVASGDYYEQYFGPGTRLTVT.

The CDR3, as DNA: TGCGCCAGCAGCTTCCTACCGACCGGGACAGCCTCCTACGAGCAGTACTTC. Protein product: CASSFLPTGTASYEQYF. The V gene is TRBV5-1, the J gene TRBJ2-7; 7 bases are shared with TRBD1. Germline trimming cut 2 bases from V and 0 bases from J; bases unmatched to any gene: 11. The CDR3 totals 17 residues. Germline V gene lookup returns CDR1 SGHRS and CDR2 YFSETQ.

The chain combines TRBV27 with TRBJ2-2; D ambiguous. The V end was cut by 5 bases, the J end by 3 bases, with 4 bases between. From germline, CDR1 is MNHEY and CDR2 SMNVEV (reference sequence). The CDR3 runs to 12 residues. The CDR3 DNA reads as TGTGCCAGCAGTGGGTACACCGGGGAGCTGTTTTTT. This encodes CASSGYTGELFF.

The J gene is TRBJ2-3, the V gene TRBV19; 8 positions match TRBD1. Germline lookup yields CDR1 LNHDA and CDR2 SQIVND (reference sequence). Germline trimming cut 5 bases from V and 1 base from J; bases unmatched to any gene: 5. There are 15 residues in the CDR3. The CDR3 protein is CASSSQTGGTDTQYF. CDR3 DNA: TGTGCCAGTAGTTCCCAGACAGGGGGCACAGATACGCAGTATTTT.

The chain links TRBV5-4 to TRBJ2-1; no clear D. The CDR3 has 15 amino acids. The V end was cut by 0 bases, the J end by 0 bases, with 7 bases between. Germline CDR1 SGHNT, CDR2 YYREEE (reference sequence). DNA for the CDR3: TGTGCCAGCAGCTTGGTTCAGAGCTCCTACAATGAGCAGTTCTTC. Amino acid sequence: CASSLVQSSYNEQFF.